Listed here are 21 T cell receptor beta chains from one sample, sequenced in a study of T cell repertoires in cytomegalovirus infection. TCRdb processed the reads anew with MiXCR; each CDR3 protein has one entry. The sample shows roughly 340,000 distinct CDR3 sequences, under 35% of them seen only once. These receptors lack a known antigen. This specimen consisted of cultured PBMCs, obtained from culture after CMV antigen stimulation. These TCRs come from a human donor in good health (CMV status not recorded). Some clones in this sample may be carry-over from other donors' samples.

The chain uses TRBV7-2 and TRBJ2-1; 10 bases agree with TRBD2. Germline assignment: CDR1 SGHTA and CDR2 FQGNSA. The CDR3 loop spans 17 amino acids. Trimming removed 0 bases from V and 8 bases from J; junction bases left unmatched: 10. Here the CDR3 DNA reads TGTGCCAGCAGCTTAGCAGTAGCGGGGGGTGCTGGCTATGAGCAGTTCTTC. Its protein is CASSLAVAGGAGYEQFF.

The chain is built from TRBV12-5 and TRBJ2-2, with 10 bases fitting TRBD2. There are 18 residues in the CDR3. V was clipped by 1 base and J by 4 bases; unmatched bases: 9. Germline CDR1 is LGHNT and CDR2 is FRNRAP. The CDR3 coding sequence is TGTGCTAGTGGTTTGGCCCGATCTAGCGGGAGTGCCACCGGGGAGCTGTTTTTT. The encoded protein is CASGLARSSGSATGELFF. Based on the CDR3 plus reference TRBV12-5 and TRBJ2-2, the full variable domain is DARVTQTPRHKVTEMGQEVTMRCQPILGHNTVFWYRQTMMQGLELLAYFRNRAPLDDSGMPKDRFSAEMPDATLATLKIQPSEPRDSAVYFCASGLARSSGSATGELFFGEGSRLTVL.

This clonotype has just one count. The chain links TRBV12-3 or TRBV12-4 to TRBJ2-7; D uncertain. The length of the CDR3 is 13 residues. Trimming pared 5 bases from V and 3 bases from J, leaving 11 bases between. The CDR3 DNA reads TGTGCCAGCAGTCCAGGCGCTTACTACGAGCAGTACTTC. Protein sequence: CASSPGAYYEQYF.

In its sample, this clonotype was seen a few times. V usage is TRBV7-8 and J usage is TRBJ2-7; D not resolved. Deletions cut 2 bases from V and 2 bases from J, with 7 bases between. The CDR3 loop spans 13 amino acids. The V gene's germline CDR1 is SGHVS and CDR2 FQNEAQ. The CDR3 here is CASSLNSPYEQYF. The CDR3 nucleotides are TGTGCCAGCAGCTTAAACAGTCCCTACGAGCAGTACTTC.

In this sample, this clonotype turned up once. In DNA form, the CDR3 reads TGTGCCAGAGGAGGACGAGGTAATGAGCAGTTCTTC. This gives the protein CARGGRGNEQFF. The V gene is TRBV5-8, the J gene TRBJ2-1; the D gene is possibly TRBD2 (5 bases). Germline V CDR1 and CDR2: SGHTS, YDEGEE. V shed 8 bases and J shed 7 bases, with 13 bases lying between them. This CDR3 spans 12 amino acids.

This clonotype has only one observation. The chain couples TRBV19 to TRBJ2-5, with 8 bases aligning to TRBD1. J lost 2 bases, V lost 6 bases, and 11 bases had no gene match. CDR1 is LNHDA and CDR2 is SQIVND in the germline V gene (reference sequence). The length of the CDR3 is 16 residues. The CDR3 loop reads CASSKIQGVSQETQYF. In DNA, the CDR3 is TGTGCCAGTAGCAAGATACAGGGGGTTAGTCAAGAGACCCAGTACTTC.

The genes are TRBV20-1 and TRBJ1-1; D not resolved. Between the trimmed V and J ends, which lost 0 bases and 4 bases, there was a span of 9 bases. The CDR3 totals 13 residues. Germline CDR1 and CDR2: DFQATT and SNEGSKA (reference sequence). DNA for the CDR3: TGCAGTGCTAGAGATGCCCGAGTCACTGAAGCTTTCTTT. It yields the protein CSARDARVTEAFF.

Here the CDR3 reads CAIRGNSDYEQYF. The CDR3 DNA is TGTGCCATCAGGGGGAACTCCGACTACGAGCAGTACTTC. This chain links TRBV10-3 with TRBJ2-7, with unresolved D. Germline assignment: CDR1 ENHRY and CDR2 SYGVKD. The V gene lost 6 bases and the J gene lost 3 bases, with 12 bases spanning the gap. The CDR3 spans 13 residues.

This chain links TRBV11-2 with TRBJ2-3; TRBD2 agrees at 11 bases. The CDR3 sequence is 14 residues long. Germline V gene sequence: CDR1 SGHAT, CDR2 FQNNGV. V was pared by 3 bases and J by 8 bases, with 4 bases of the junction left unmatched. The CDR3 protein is CASSFGSGGATQYF. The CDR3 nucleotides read TGTGCCAGCAGCTTTGGTAGCGGGGGGGCTACGCAGTATTTT.

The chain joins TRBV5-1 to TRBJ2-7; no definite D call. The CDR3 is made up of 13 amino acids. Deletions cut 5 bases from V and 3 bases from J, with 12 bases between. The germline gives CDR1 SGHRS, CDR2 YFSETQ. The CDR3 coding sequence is TGCGCCAGCAGTTATTCCAGAGACTACGAGCAGTACTTC. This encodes CASSYSRDYEQYF.

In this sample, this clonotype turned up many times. The CDR3 here is CASSPWDSGTSPLHF. Written as DNA, the CDR3 is TGTGCCAGTAGTCCTTGGGACAGTGGAACTTCACCCCTCCACTTT. The J gene is TRBJ1-6, the V gene TRBV19; 7 nucleotides align to TRBD1. Losses at the gene ends were 5 bases for V and 9 bases for J; bases not matched to a gene: 10. Germline values: CDR1 LNHDA, CDR2 SQIVND (reference sequence). The CDR3 loop spans 15 amino acids.

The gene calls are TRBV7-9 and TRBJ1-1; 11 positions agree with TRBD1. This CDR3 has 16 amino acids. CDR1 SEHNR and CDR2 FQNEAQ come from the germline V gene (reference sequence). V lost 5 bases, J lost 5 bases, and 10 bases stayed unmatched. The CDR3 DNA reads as TGTGCCAGCAGCCCCGGACAGGGGGCTGGTCGGACTGAAGCTTTCTTT. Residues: CASSPGQGAGRTEAFF.

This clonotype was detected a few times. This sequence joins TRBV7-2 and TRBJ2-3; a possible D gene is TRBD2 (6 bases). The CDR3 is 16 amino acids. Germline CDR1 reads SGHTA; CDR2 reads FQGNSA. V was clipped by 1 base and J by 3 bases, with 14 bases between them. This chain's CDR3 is CASSLVSGGGTDTQYF. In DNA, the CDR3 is TGTGCCAGCAGCTTAGTTAGCGGAGGCGGAACAGATACGCAGTATTTT.

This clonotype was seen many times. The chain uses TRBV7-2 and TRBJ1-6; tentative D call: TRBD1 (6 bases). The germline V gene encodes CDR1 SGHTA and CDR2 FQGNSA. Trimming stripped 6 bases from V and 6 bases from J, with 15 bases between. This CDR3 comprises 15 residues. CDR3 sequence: CASSIGWGPNSPLHF. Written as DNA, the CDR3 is TGTGCCAGCAGTATAGGGTGGGGGCCTAATTCACCCCTCCACTTT.

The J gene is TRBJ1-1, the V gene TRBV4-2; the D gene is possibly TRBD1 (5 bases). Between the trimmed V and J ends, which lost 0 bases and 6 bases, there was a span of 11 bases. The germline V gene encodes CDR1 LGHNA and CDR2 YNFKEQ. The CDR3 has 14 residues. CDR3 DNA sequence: TGTGCCAGCAGCCAAGACGGCGGCAGGGCTGAAGCTTTCTTT. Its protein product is CASSQDGGRAEAFF.

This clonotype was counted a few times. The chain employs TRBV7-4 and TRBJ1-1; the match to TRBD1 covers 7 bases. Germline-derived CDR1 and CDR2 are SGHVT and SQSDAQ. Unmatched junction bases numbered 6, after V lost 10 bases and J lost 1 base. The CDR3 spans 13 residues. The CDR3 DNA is TGTGCCACCGAGGACAGGCGGAACACTGAAGCTTTCTTT. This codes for CATEDRRNTEAFF.

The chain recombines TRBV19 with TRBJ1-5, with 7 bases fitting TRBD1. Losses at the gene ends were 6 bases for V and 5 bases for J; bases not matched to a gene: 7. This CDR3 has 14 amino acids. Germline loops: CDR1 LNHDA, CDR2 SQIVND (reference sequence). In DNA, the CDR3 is TGTGCCAGTAGCCCTCAGGGGGGGGATCAGCCCCAGCATTTT. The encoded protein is CASSPQGGDQPQHF.

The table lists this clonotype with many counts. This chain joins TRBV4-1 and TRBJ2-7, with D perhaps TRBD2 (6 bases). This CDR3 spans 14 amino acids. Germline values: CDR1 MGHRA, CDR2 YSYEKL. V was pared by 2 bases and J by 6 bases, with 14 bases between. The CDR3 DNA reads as TGCGCCAGCAGCCAACCGGGGGAGTTCGGCGAGCAGTACTTC. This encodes CASSQPGEFGEQYF.

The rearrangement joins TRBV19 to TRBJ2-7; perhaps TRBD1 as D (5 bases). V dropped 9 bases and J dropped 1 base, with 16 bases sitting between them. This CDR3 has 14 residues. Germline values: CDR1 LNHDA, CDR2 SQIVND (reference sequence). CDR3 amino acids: CASSLSGQSYEQYF. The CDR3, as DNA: TGTGCCAGCAGTTTATCAGGGCAATCCTACGAGCAGTACTTC.

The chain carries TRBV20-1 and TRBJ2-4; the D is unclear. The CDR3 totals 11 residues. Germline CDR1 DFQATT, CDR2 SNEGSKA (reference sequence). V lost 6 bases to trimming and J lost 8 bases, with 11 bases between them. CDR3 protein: CSAIPNHIQYF. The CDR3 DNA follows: TGCAGTGCCATCCCAAATCACATTCAGTACTTC.

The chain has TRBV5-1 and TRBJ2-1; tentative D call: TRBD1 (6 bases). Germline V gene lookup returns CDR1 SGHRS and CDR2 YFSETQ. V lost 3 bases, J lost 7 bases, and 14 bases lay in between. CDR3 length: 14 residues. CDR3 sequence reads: CASSSRQAWNEQFF. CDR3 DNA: TGCGCCAGCAGCTCAAGACAGGCCTGGAATGAGCAGTTCTTC.